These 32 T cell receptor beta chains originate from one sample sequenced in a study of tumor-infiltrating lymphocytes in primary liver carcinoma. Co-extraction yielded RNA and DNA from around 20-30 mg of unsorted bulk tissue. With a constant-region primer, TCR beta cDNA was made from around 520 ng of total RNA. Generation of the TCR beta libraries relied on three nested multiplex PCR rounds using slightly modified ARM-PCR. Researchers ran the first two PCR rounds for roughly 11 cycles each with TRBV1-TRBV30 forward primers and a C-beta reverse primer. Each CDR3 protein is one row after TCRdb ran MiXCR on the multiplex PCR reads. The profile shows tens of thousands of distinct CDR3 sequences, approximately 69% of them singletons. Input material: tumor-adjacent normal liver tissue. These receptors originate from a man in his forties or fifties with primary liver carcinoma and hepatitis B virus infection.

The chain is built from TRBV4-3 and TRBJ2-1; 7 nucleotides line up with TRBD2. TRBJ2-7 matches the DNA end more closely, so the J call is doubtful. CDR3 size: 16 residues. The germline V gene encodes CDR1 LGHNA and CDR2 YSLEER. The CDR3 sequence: CASSQEAGTRYNEQYF. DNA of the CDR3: TGCGCCAGCAGCCAAGAAGCGGGAACGCGTTACAATGAGCAGTACTTC.

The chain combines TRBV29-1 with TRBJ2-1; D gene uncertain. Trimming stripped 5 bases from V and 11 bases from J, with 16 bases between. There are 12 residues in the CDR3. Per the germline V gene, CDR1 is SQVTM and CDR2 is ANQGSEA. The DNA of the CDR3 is TGCAGCGTTAAGGGTCTAGGGAATAAGCAGTTCTTC. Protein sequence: CSVKGLGNKQFF.

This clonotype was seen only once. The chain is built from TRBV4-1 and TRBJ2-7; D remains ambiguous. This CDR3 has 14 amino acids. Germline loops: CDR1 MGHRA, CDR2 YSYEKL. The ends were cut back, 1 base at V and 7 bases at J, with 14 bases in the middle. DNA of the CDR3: TGCGCCAGCAGCCAAGCTGGATCCCTTGGGGAGCAGTACTTC. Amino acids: CASSQAGSLGEQYF.

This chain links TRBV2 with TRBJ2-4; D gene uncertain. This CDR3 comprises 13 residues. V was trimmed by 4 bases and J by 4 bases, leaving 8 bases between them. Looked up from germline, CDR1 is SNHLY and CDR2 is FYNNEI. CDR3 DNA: TGTGCCAGCAGTGGTGACACAAAAAACATTCAGTACTTC. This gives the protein CASSGDTKNIQYF. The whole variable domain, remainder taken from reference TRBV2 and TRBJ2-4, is EPEVTQTPSHQVTQMGQEVILRCVPISNHLYFYWYRQILGQKVEFLVSFYNNEISEKSEIFDDQFSVERPDGSNFTLKIRSTKLEDSAMYFCASSGDTKNIQYFGAGTRLSVL.

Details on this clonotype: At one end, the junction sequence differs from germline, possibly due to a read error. CDR3 in DNA: TGTGCCAGCGGCCCCGTCATGGAGGGGGCCCCCTACGAGAAGTACTTC. Protein product: CASGPVMEGAPYEKYF. The rearrangement joins TRBV7-9 to TRBJ2-7; possible D gene TRBD1, 7 bases. Per germline, CDR1 SEHNR and CDR2 FQNEAQ (reference sequence). This CDR3 is 16 amino acids long.

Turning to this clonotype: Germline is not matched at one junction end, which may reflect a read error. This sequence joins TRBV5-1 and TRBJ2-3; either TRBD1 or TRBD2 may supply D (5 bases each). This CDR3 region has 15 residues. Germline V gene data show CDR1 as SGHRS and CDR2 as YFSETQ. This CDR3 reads CASSLGYGTRDTQYF. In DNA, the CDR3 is TGCGCCAGCAGCTTAGGCTACGGGACCAGAGATACGCAATATTTT.

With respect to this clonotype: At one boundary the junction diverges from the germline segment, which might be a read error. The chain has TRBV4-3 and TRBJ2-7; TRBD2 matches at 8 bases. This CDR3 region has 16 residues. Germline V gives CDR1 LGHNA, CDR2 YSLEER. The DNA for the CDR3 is TGCGCCAGCAGCCCGGAACTAGCGGTCACATCCTTCGAGCAGTACTTC. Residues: CASSPELAVTSFEQYF.

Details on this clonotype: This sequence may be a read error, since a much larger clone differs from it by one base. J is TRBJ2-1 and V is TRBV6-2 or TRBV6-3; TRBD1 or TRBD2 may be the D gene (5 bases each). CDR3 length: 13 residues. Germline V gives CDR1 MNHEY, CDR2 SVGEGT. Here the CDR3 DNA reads TGTGCCAGCAGTTACGGGGCCGGGAATGATCAGTTCTTC. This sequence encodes CASSYGAGNDQFF.

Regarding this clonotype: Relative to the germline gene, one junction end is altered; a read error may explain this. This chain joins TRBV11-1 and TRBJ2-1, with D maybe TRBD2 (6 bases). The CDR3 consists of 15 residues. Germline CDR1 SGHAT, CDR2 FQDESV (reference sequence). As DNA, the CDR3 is TGTGCCAGTAGCTTAGCGAGAATGGGAGGAAGGGAGCAGTTCTTC. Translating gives CASSLARMGGREQFF.

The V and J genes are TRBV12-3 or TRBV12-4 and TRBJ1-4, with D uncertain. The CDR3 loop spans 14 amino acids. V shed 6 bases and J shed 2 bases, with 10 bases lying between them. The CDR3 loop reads CASSDRWTNEKLFF. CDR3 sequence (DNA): TGTGCCAGCAGCGATCGTTGGACTAATGAAAAACTGTTTTTT.

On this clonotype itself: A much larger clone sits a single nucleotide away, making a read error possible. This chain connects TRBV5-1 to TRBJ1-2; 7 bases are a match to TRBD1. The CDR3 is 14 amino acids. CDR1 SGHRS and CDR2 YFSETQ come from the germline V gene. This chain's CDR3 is CASSFDREIYDYTF. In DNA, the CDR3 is TGCGCCAGCAGCTTCGACAGGGAGATTTATGACTACACCTTC.

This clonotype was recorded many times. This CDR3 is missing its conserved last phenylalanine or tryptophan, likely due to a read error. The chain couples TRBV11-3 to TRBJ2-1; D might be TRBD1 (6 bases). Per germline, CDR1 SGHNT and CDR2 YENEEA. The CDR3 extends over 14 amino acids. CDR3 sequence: CASNLDIQGGEQFS. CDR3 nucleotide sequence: TGTGCCAGCAACTTAGACATACAGGGCGGCGAGCAGTTCTCC.

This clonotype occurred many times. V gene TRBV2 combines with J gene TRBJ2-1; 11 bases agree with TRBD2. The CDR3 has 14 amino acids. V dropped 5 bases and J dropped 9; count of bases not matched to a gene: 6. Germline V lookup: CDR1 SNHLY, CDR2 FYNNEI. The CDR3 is CASSPRGTSGEQFF. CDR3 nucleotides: TGTGCCAGCAGTCCCCGCGGGACTAGCGGTGAGCAGTTCTTC.

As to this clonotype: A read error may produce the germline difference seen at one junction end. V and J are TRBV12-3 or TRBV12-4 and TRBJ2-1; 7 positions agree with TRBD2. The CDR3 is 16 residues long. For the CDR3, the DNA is TGTACCAGCAGTTTAGCGGAATTGGTACTAGCGAGCGAGCAGTTCTTC. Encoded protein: CTSSLAELVLASEQFF.

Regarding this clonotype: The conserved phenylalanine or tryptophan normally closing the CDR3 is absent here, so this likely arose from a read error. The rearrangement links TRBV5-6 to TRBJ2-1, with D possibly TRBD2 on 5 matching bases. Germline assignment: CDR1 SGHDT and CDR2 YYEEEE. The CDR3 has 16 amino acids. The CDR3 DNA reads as TGTGCCAGCAGCTTGGAAGGTGGGAGCTCCTACAATGAACAGTTCCTC. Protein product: CASSLEGGSSYNEQFL.

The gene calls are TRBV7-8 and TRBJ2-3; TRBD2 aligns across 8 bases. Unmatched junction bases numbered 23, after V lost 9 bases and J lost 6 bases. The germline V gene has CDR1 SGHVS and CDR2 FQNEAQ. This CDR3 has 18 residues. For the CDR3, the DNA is TGTGCCAGAAGCAGACCGGGACTAGACTTCAGCGGGAAGGATACGCAGTATTTT. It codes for CARSRPGLDFSGKDTQYF.

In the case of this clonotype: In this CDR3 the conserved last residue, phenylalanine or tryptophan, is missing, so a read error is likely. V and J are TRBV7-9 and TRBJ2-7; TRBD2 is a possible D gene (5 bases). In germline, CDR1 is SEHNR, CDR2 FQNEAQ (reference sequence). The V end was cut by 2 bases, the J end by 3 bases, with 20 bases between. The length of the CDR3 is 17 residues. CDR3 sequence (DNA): TGTGCCAGCAGCTTATGGGGAGATCAGCGCCCCCTCTACGAGCAGTACATC. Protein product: CASSLWGDQRPLYEQYI.

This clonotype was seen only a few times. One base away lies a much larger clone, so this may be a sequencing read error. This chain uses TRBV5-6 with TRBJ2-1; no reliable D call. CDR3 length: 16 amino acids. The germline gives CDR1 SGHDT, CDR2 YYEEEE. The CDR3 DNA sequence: TGTGCCAGCAGCTTGGCGGGTGAAAGCTCCTACAATAAGCAGTTCTTC. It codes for CASSLAGESSYNKQFF.

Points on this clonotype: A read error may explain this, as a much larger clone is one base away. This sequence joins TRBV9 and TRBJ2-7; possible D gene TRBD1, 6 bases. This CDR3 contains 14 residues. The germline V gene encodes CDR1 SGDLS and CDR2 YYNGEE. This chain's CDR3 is CTSSAGTRDYEQYF. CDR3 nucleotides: TGTACCAGCAGCGCCGGGACACGTGATTACGAGCAGTACTTC.

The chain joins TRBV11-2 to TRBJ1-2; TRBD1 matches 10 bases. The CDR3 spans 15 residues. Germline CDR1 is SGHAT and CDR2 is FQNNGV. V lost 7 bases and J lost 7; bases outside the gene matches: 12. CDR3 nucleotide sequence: TGTGCCAGCACTCCAAGGTGGGGACAGGGGTCTGGCTACACCTTC. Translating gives CASTPRWGQGSGYTF.

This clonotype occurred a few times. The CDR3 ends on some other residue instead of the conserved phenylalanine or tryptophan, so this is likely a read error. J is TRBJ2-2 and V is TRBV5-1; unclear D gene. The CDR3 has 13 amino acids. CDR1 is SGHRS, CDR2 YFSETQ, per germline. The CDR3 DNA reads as TGCGCCAGTAGCTTGGACCAACCAGGGGAGCTGTTTATT. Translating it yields CASSLDQPGELFI.

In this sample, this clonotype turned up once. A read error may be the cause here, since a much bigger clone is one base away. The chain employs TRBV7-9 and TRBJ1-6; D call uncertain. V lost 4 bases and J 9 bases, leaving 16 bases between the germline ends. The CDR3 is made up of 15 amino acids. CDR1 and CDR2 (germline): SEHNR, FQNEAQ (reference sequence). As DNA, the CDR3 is TGTGCCAGCAGCTCCGACGGAAGGGCGATTTCACCCCTCCACTTT. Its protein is CASSSDGRAISPLHF.

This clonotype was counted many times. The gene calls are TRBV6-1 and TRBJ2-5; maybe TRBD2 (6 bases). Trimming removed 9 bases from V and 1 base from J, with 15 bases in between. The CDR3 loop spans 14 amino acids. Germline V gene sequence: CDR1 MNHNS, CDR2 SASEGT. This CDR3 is CASSRELGQETQYF. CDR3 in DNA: TGTGCCAGTAGTCGGGAGCTGGGCCAAGAGACCCAGTACTTC.

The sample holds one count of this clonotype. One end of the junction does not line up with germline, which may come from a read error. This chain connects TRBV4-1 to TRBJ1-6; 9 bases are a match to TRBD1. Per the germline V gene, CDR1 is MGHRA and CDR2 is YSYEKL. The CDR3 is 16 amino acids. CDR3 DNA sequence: TGCGCCACCAGCCACCACCTACAGGGGGCGTATTCACCCCTCCACTTT. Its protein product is CATSHHLQGAYSPLHF.

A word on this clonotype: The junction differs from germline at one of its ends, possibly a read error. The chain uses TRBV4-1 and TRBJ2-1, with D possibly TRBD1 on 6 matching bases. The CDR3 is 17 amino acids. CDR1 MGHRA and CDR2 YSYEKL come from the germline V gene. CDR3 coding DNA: TGCGCCAGCAGCCAAGAGCGGACAGTGGTCCCCTACAATGAACAGTTCTTC. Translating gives CASSQERTVVPYNEQFF.

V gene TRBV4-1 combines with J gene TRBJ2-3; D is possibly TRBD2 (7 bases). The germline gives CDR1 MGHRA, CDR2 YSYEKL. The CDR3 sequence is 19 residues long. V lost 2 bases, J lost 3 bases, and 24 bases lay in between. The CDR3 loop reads CASSQSGTNWGAATDTQYF. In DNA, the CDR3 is TGCGCCAGCAGCCAATCCGGGACTAACTGGGGGGCCGCGACAGATACGCAGTATTTT.

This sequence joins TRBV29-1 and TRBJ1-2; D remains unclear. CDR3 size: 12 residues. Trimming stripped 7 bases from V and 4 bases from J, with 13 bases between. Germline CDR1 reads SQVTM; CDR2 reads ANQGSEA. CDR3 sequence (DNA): TGCAGCGGGAAGGTCGGGTCCTATGGCTACACCTTC. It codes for CSGKVGSYGYTF.

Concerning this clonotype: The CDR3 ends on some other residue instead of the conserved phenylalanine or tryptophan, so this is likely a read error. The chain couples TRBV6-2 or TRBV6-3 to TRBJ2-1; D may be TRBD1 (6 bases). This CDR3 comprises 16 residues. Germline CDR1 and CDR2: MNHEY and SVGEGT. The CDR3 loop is CASSYGGQGPYNGQFY. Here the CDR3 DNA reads TGTGCCAGCAGTTACGGTGGGCAGGGGCCCTACAATGGGCAGTTCTAC.

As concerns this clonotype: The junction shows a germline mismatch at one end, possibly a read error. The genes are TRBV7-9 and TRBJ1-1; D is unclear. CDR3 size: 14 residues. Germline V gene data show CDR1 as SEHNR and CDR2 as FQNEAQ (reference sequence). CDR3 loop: CAISKGSENTEAFF. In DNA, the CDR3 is TGTGCCATCAGCAAAGGGAGCGAGAACACTGAAGCTTTCTTT.

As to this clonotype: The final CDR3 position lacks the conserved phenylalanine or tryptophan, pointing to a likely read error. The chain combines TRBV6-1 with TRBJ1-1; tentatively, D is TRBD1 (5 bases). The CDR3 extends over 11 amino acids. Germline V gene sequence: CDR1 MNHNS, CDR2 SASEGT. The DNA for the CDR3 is TGTGTCAGCAGATCGACAGTTGAGGCTTTCATT. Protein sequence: CVSRSTVEAFI.

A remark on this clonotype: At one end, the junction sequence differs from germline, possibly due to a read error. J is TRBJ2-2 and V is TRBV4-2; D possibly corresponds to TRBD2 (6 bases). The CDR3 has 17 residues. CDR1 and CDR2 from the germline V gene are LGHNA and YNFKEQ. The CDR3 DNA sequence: TGTGCCGGCAGCCAAGATCTTGGGACTGTGAACACCGGGGAGTTGTTTTTT. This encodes CAGSQDLGTVNTGELFF.

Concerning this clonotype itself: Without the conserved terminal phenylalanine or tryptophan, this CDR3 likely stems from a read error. CDR3 bases: TGCGCCAGCAGTGACGAGCGTAAACAGCACGATACGCAGTATTAT. Translated, it gives CASSDERKQHDTQYY. This chain joins TRBV10-1 and TRBJ2-3, with D unclear. The CDR3 loop spans 15 amino acids. CDR1 and CDR2 from the germline V gene are WNHNN and SYGVQD (reference sequence). V was shortened by 3 bases and J by 6 bases, with 16 bases between the two germline ends.